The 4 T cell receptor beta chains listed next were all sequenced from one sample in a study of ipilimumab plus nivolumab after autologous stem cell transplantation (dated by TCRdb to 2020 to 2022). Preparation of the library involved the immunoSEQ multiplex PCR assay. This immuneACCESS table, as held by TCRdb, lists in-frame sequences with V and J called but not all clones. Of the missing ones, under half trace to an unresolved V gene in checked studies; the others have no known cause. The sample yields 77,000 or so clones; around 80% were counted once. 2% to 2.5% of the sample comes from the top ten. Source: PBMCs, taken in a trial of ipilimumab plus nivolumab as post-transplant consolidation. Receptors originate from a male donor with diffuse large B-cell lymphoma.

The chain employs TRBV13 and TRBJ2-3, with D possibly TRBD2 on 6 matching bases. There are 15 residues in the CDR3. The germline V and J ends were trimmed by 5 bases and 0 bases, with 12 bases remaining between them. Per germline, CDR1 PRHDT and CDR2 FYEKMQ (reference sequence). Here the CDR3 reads CASSAREASTDTQYF. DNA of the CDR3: TGTGCCAGCAGCGCCAGGGAGGCGAGCACAGATACGCAGTATTTT.

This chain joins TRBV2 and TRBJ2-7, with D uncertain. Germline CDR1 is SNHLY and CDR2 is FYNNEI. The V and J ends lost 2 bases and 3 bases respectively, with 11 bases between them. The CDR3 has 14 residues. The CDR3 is CASSELGGNYEQYF. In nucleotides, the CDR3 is TGTGCCAGCAGTGAATTGGGCGGAAACTACGAGCAGTACTTC. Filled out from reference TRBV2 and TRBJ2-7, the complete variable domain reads EPEVTQTPSHQVTQMGQEVILRCVPISNHLYFYWYRQILGQKVEFLVSFYNNEISEKSEIFDDQFSVERPDGSNFTLKIRSTKLEDSAMYFCASSELGGNYEQYFGPGTRLTVT.

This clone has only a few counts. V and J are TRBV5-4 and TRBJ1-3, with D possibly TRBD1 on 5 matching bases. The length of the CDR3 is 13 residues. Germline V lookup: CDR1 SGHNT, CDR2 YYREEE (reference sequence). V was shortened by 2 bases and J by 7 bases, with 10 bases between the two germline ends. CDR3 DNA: TGTGCCAGCAGCTTTGGGACCGAGAACACCATATATTTT. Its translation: CASSFGTENTIYF. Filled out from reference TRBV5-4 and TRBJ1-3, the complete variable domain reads ETGVTQSPTHLIKTRGQQVTLRCSSQSGHNTVSWYQQALGQGPQFIFQYYREEENGRGNFPPRFSGLQFPNYSSELNVNALELDDSALYLCASSFGTENTIYFGEGSWLTVV.

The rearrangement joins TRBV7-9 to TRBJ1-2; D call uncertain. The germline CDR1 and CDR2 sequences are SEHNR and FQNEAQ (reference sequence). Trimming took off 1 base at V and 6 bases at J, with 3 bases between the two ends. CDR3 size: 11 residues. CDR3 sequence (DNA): TGTGCCAGCAGCTTAGTCGATGGCTACACCTTC. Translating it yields CASSLVDGYTF.